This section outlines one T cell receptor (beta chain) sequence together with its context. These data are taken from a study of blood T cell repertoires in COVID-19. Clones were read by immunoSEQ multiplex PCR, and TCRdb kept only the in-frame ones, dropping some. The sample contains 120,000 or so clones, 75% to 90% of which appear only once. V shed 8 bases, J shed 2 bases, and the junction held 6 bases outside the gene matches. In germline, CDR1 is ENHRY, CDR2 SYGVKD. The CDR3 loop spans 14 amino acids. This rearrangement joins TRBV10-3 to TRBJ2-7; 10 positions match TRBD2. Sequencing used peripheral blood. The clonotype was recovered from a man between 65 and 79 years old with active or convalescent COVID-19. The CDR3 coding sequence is TGTGCCATCGGGGAGCGGGAGGGCCCCTACGAGCAGTACTTC. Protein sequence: CAIGEREGPYEQYF.